The entry that follows covers one TCR beta chain sequence. Mixed chimerism was transient after nonmyeloablative marrow transplants from related graft donors. Thawed PBMCs were FACS-sorted into unstimulated CD4+CD25+CD127- regulatory T cells, CD4+CD25- non-regulatory cells, CD4 and CD8 cells. Produced via immunoSEQ multiplex PCR; TCRdb's table is partial and in-frame only. The data hold about 50,000 clones, with roughly 89% observed a single time. This record comes from a study of Tregs in tolerant kidney transplant recipients. The receptor comes from a human patient who received a combined kidney and bone marrow transplant. Some T cells here may be from the graft donor. The specimen was CD8+ T cells from blood (PBMCs), collected 12 months after the transplant.

The CDR3 protein is CASSSTIYEQYF. The CDR3 coding sequence is TGTGCCAGCAGCTCAACAATCTACGAGCAGTACTTC. The J gene is TRBJ2-7, the V gene TRBV11-1; D is undetermined. The CDR3 contains 12 residues. CDR1 is SGHAT and CDR2 is FQDESV in the germline V gene (reference sequence). V was trimmed by 4 bases and J by 3 bases, leaving 7 bases between them.